What follows describes a single T cell receptor (beta chain). Primed by a sample-barcoded 5' primer and a J-beta primer mix, a second PCR proceeded for 7 to 11 cycles. Each cDNA molecule carried a tag from a template-switch adaptor that contained 12 random nucleotides. TCRdb re-derived calls from the 5' RACE reads in MiXCR, one entry per CDR3 protein. The sample shows 600,000 or so distinct CDR3 sequences, roughly 48% of them seen only once. These data come from a study of blood T cells in healthy people across ages. CDR1 and CDR2 (germline): LGHDT, YNNKEL (reference sequence). The CDR3 is 16 residues long. V shed 6 bases, J shed 8 bases, and the junction held 17 bases outside the gene matches.

Sequenced sample: blood. The origin of this receptor is an elderly man in good health. V usage is TRBV3-1 and J usage is TRBJ2-3, with TRBD1 identical over 7 bases. The CDR3 reads CASSPNRGRLVGTQYF. CDR3 DNA sequence: TGTGCCAGCAGTCCCAACAGGGGTCGCCTGGTAGGTACGCAGTATTTT.